This T cell receptor (beta chain) was profiled in a study of pediatric ulcerative colitis. Of note for this clone: Its antigen is not known.

Repertoires were generated with immunoSEQ multiplex PCR, while TCRdb's copy carries only in-frame clones and drops some. This sample has around 30,000 clones, with around 80% found just once. CDR1 and CDR2 from the germline V gene are MGHRA and YSYEKL. The length of the CDR3 is 15 residues. V lost 1 base to trimming and J lost 5 bases, with 12 bases between them. The study, taken as a whole, reports: This repertoire reflects total lymphocytes rather than subpopulations like regulatory T cells. A couple of patients' blood samples yielded substantially fewer templates. Two rectal CDR3 clonotypes occurred in all ulcerative colitis patients.

Sequenced sample: blood. This chain links TRBV4-1 with TRBJ2-4, with D perhaps matching TRBD2 (5 bases). This clonotype was obtained from a boy between 10 and 17 years old with severe ulcerative colitis. The CDR3 DNA sequence: TGCGCCAGCAGCCAAGTAACGAGGGAACAAAACATTCAGTACTTC. Protein product: CASSQVTREQNIQYF.